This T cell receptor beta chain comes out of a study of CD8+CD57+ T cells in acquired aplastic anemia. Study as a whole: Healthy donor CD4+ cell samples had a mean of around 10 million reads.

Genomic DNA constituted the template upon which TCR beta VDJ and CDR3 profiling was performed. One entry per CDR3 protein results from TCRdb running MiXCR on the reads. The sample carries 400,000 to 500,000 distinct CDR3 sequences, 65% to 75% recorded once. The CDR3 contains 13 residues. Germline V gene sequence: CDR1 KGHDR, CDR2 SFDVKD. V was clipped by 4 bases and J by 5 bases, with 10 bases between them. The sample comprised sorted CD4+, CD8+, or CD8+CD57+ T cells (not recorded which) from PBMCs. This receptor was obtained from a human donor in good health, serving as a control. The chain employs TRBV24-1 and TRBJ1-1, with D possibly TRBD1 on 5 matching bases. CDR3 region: CATSENTGTEAFF. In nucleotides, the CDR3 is TGTGCCACCAGTGAAAATACAGGTACTGAAGCTTTCTTT.